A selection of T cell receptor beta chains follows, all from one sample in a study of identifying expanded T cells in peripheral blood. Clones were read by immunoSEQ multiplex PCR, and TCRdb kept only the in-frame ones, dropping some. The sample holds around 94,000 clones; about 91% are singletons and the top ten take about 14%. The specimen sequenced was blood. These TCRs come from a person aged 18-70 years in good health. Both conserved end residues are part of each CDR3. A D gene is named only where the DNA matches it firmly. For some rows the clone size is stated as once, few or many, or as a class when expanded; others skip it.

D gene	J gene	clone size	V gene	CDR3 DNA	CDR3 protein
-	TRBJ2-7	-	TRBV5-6	TGTGCCAGCAGGGACGGCTCCGGGACGGGATCCTACGAGCAGTACTTC	CASRDGSGTGSYEQYF
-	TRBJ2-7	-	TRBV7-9	TGTGCCAGCAGCTATCAGGGGTACGAGCAGTACTTC	CASSYQGYEQYF
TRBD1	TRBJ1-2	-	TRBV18	TGTGCCAGCTCAAACGCCGGGACAGGGGACTATGGCTACACCTTC	CASSNAGTGDYGYTF
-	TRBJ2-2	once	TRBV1	TGCACCAGCAGCCAAGATGAGGCGGGATTCAACACCGGGGAGCTGTTTTTT	CTSSQDEAGFNTGELFF
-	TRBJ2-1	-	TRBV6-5	TGTGCCAGCAGCCAGGATCTCAGGGGTGAGCAGTTCTTC	CASSQDLRGEQFF
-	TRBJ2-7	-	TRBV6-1	TGTGCCCTCGGGCGGCGGGATCCCTACGAGCAGTACTTC	CALGRRDPYEQYF
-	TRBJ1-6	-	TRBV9	TGTGCCAGCAGCGTAGGCGTTCCCAGCGGTTCACCCCTCCACTTT	CASSVGVPSGSPLHF
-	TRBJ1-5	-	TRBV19	TGTGCCAGTAGTCCCCTAAGGGATAGGAGCAATCAGCCCCAGCATTTT	CASSPLRDRSNQPQHF
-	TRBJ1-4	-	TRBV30	TGTGCCTGGAGTGTAACAACCTGGGGGGGGCGGCGACTTTGTGAAAAACTGTTTTTT	CAWSVTTWGGRRLCEKLFF
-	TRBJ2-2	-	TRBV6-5	TGTGCCAGCAGTTACGTCGGAACCGGGGAGCTGTTTTTT	CASSYVGTGELFF
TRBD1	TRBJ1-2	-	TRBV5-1	TGCGCCAGCAGCACCGGGACAGGGAATGGCTACACCTTC	CASSTGTGNGYTF
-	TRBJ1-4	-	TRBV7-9	TGTGCCAGCAGCTTATTCCGTGACGCCTTTAATGAAAAACTGTTTTTT	CASSLFRDAFNEKLFF
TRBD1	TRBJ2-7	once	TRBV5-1	TGCGCCAGCAGCTTGGGGACAGGGAACAACGAGCAGTACTTC	CASSLGTGNNEQYF
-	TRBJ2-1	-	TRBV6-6	TGTGCCAGCAGTTACTGGGGAGAATACAATGAGCAGTTCTTC	CASSYWGEYNEQFF
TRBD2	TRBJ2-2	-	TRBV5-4	TGTGCCAGCAGCTTGGGGCGGACTAGCGGAGTATCCGGGGAGCTGTTTTTT	CASSLGRTSGVSGELFF
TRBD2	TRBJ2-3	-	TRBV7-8	TGTGCCAGCGCCGGCGGGAGCTCGACAGATACGCAGTATTTT	CASAGGSSTDTQYF
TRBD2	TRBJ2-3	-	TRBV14	TGTGCCAGCAGCCGGACTAGCGGGAAAGTTGCAGATACGCAGTATTTT	CASSRTSGKVADTQYF
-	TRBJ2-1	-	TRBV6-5	TGTGCCAGCAGTTACAGGGGCAGCTCCTACAATGAGCAGTTCTTC	CASSYRGSSYNEQFF
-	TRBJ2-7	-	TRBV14	TGTGCCAGCAGCCAAGGGTACGAGCAGTACTTC	CASSQGYEQYF
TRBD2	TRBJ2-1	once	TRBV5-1	TGCGCCAGCAGCTCGAGGACTAGCGGGAGGGCCCAGGGTGAGCAGTTCTTC	CASSSRTSGRAQGEQFF
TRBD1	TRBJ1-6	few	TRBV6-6	TGTGCCAGCAGTGCCGGGACAGGGAGGTCACCCCTCCACTTT	CASSAGTGRSPLHF
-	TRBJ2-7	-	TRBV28	TGTGCCAGCAGTTTAGAATGGGAGCAGTACTTC	CASSLEWEQYF
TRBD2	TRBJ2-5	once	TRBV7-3	TGTGCCAGCAGCTTGCTAGCGGGAGTCGGAGAGACCCAGTACTTC	CASSLLAGVGETQYF
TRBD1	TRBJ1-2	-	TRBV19	TGTGCCAGTAGCCAGGGGGCGCAGGTCTACACCTTC	CASSQGAQVYTF
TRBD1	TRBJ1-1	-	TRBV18	TGTGCCAGCTCACCGACAGGGAGGAACACTGAAGCTTTCTTT	CASSPTGRNTEAFF
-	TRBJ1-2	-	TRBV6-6	TGTGCCAGCAGTTCCGGACAGACCCGTTATGGCTACACCTTC	CASSSGQTRYGYTF
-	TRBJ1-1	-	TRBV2	TGTGCCAGCAGCGTGGATGGAGCGAACACTGAAGCTTTCTTT	CASSVDGANTEAFF
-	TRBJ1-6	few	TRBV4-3	TGCGCCAGCAGCCAAGATTCAGGGTTGGATTCACCCCTCCACTTT	CASSQDSGLDSPLHF
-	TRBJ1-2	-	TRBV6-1	TGTGCCAGCAGTGAAGCAAACTGGAAGGGTAACTATGGCTACACCTTC	CASSEANWKGNYGYTF
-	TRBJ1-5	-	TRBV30	TGTGCCTGGAGTGTTGATAGCAATCAGCCCCAGCATTTT	CAWSVDSNQPQHF
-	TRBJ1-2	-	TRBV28	TGTGCCAGCAGTTTACAGGGTAACTATGGCTACACCTTC	CASSLQGNYGYTF
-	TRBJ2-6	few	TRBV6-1	TGTGCCAGCAGTGAGGACAGCTCTGGGGCCAACGTCCTGACTTTC	CASSEDSSGANVLTF
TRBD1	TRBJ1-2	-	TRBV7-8	TGTGCCAGCAGCTTATTCAGACAGGGGGCGCCGACGTCGAGCGATGGCTACACCTTC	CASSLFRQGAPTSSDGYTF
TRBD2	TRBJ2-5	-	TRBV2	TGTGCCAGTAGCGGGAGTAAGGCTACGGAGACCCAGTACTTC	CASSGSKATETQYF
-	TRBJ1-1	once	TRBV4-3	TGCGCCAGCAGCCAAGATCGGGGCAGGGTAATGGCTGAAGCTTTCTTT	CASSQDRGRVMAEAFF
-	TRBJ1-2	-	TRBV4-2	TGTGCCAGCAGCCAAGAAGTGGCCGCAGCCTATGGCTACACCTTC	CASSQEVAAAYGYTF
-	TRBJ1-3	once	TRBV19	TGTGCCAGTAGTATACAGAGCTCTGGAAACACCATATATTTT	CASSIQSSGNTIYF
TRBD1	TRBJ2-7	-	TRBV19	TGTGCCAGTAGTACCCCGACAGGGCTGCCCTACGAGCAGTACTTC	CASSTPTGLPYEQYF
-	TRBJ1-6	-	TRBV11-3	TGTGCCAGCAGCTTAAACCCCCAGCCAAATTCACCCCTCCACTTT	CASSLNPQPNSPLHF
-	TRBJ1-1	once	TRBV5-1	TGCGCCAGCAGATTCGACATCCCGAACACTGAAGCTTTCTTT	CASRFDIPNTEAFF
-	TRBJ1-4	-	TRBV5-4	TGTGCCAGCAGCTATTCGGATAATGAAAAACTGTTTTTT	CASSYSDNEKLFF
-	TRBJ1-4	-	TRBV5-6	TGTGCCAGCAGCTTTACAGCCGGGGAAAAACTGTTTTTT	CASSFTAGEKLFF
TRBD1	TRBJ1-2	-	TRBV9	TGTGCCAGCAGCCCATTCCCGGGACAGGGTTATGGCTACACCTTC	CASSPFPGQGYGYTF
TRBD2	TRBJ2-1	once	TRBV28	TGTGCCAGCAGTACCACCGGGACTAGCCCCTACAATGAGCAGTTCTTC	CASSTTGTSPYNEQFF
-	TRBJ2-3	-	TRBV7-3	TGTGCCAGCAGCTTAGGCGACACAGATACGCAGTATTTT	CASSLGDTDTQYF
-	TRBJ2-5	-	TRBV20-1	TGCAGTGCTGCCTACGAGGAGACCCAGTACTTC	CSAAYEETQYF
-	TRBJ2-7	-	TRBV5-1	TGCGCCAGCAGCTTGAGTCCAGGGGACTACGAGCAGTACTTC	CASSLSPGDYEQYF
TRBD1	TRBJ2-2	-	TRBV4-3	TGCGCCAGCAGCCAATATACGTCGGTCTGGGACAGGGCGTTTCCCAACACCGGGGAGCTGTTTTTT	CASSQYTSVWDRAFPNTGELFF
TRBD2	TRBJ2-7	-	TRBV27	TGTGCCAGCAGTCCCGGACTAGTGGGCGAGCAGTACTTC	CASSPGLVGEQYF
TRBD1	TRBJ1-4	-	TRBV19	TGTGCCAGTAGTACCCGGGACAGCTCCTATGAAAAACTGTTTTTT	CASSTRDSSYEKLFF
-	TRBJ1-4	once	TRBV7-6	TGTGCCAGCAGCCTACGTCCCGGGACCTTATTGGGAGAAAAACTGTTTTTT	CASSLRPGTLLGEKLFF
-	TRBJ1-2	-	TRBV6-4	TGTGCCAGCAGTTTAGAGTTGGGCTATGGCTACACCTTC	CASSLELGYGYTF
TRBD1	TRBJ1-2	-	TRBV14	TGTGCCAGCAGCCAAGCTCTGGGACAGGGGAGTCATGGCTACACCTTC	CASSQALGQGSHGYTF
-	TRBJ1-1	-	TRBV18	TGTGCCAGCTCACAGACACTCGAGACTGAAGCTTTCTTT	CASSQTLETEAFF
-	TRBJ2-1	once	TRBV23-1	TGCGCCAGCAGTCATGCCCAGGGACTCAACAATGAGCAGTTCTTC	CASSHAQGLNNEQFF
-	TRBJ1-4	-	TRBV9	TGTGCCAGCAGCGGGCGGGGTTCGGAAGAAAAACTGTTTTTT	CASSGRGSEEKLFF
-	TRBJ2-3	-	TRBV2	TGTGCCAGCAGGACGGGGGCGGTCACAGATACGCAGTATTTT	CASRTGAVTDTQYF
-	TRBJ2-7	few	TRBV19	TGTGCCAGTAGTAGTTTCAGGGACTCCTACGAGCAGTACTTC	CASSSFRDSYEQYF
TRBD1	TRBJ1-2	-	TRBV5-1	TGCGCCAGCAGCCTAATGGGACAGGAGGTTGACTATGGCTACACCTTC	CASSLMGQEVDYGYTF